This section outlines one T cell receptor (beta chain) sequence together with its context. Other DNA sequences within the sample encode an identical CDR3. At deep level, the assay was performed. The data were produced by immunoSEQ multiplex PCR, yet TCRdb's version contains in-frame clones alone and is incomplete. This sample has 2 million to 2.5 million clones, with around 95% found just once. The record originates from a study of shared clonotypes between healthy human individuals. Trimming shortened V by 2 bases and J by 3 bases, and 4 bases separated the two germline ends. Germline CDR1 GTSNPN, CDR2 SVGIG (reference sequence). The CDR3 is 12 amino acids. Splitting the CD4+ cells yielded a CD45RA+ naive subset and a CD45RA-negative memory subset.

The source of this sequence is a man aged 18 to 29 in good health. The chain combines TRBV30 with TRBJ2-2, with D unclear. Material: naive CD4+ T cells sorted from blood. Regarding subset: CD45RA+ positively selected. CDR3 DNA sequence: TGTGCCTGGAGTAGGGACACCGGGGAGCTGTTTTTT. This translates into CAWSRDTGELFF.